The 25 T cell receptor beta chains below were found in one sample sequenced in a study of preoperative IRX-2 immunotherapy in early breast cancer. Clones were sequenced by immunoSEQ multiplex PCR, and TCRdb holds only the in-frame ones, with some missing. Counted here are around 88,000 clones, 86% occurring once; the ten biggest clones make up roughly 2%. Regarding treatment: preoperative locoregional IRX-2 cytokine immunotherapy. The material sequenced was tumor tissue, taken after IRX-2 immunotherapy. The receptors were gathered from a human donor with breast cancer.

The chain couples TRBV6-9 to TRBJ1-1; D not certain. The V and J ends lost 3 bases and 2 bases respectively, with 10 bases between them. The CDR3 is made up of 14 amino acids. In germline, CDR1 is MNHGY, CDR2 SVAAGI. Here the CDR3 DNA reads TGTGCCAGCAGTTACCGGGGAGGAAACACTGAAGCTTTCTTT. This sequence encodes CASSYRGGNTEAFF.

CDR3 loop: CASRSQGALPTNYGYTF. The DNA for the CDR3 is TGTGCCAGTAGGTCCCAGGGGGCCCTTCCTACTAACTATGGCTACACCTTC. The chain joins TRBV19 to TRBJ1-2; 8 bases fit TRBD1. V trimming: 6 bases; J trimming: 0 bases; junction bases outside the gene matches: 12. This CDR3 is 17 amino acids long. CDR1 and CDR2 from the germline V gene are LNHDA and SQIVND (reference sequence).

A few counts support this clone. The rearrangement links TRBV11-3 to TRBJ2-3; D is perhaps TRBD2 (6 bases). Per the germline V gene, CDR1 is SGHNT and CDR2 is YENEEA. The germline V and J ends were trimmed by 7 bases and 1 base, with 12 bases remaining between them. The CDR3 runs to 14 residues. The CDR3 is CASMLVAGTDTQYF. CDR3 DNA sequence: TGTGCCAGCATGCTTGTAGCGGGCACAGATACGCAGTATTTT.

V usage is TRBV18 and J usage is TRBJ1-1, with D perhaps TRBD1 (6 bases). V lost 3 bases and J lost 0, with 11 bases in between. This CDR3 comprises 15 residues. Germline V lookup: CDR1 KGHSH, CDR2 LQKENI. CDR3: CASSPLQGMNTEAFF. The CDR3 region has the DNA TGTGCCAGCTCACCCTTACAGGGAATGAACACTGAAGCTTTCTTT.

This clone was found a few times. The genes are TRBV19 and TRBJ1-5; D may be TRBD1 (5 bases). Germline V gene lookup returns CDR1 LNHDA and CDR2 SQIVND (reference sequence). CDR3 length: 14 residues. Trimming removed 7 bases from V and 2 bases from J, with 12 bases in between. CDR3 amino acids: CASKRGGGNQPQHF. The CDR3 nucleotides are TGTGCCAGTAAACGGGGGGGTGGCAATCAGCCCCAGCATTTT.

The CDR3 loop reads CASSAPRGGLYGYTF. For the CDR3, the DNA is TGTGCCAGCAGTGCACCGAGGGGCGGACTCTATGGCTACACCTTC. The gene calls are TRBV28 and TRBJ1-2, with D possibly being TRBD1 (5 bases). Germline CDR1 is MDHEN and CDR2 is SYDVKM. There are 15 residues in the CDR3. V lost 5 bases and J 4 bases, leaving 17 bases between the germline ends.

This chain connects TRBV5-1 to TRBJ2-2, with D unresolved. The germline CDR1 and CDR2 sequences are SGHRS and YFSETQ. Trimming shortened V by 0 bases and J by 0 bases, and 12 bases separated the two germline ends. This CDR3 spans 17 amino acids. CDR3 DNA sequence: TGCGCCAGCAGCTTGGTGGGGTACCGGACGAACACCGGGGAGCTGTTTTTT. This sequence encodes CASSLVGYRTNTGELFF.

The chain employs TRBV4-1 and TRBJ2-3; 8 nucleotides agree with TRBD1. Germline loops: CDR1 MGHRA, CDR2 YSYEKL. The CDR3 is 15 amino acids. The J segment lost 5 bases and the V segment lost 0 bases, leaving 4 bases of the junction unmatched. CDR3 region: CASSQDGTGGDTQYF. In DNA, the CDR3 is TGCGCCAGCAGCCAAGACGGAACAGGGGGAGATACGCAGTATTTT.

The sample holds one count of this clone. V usage is TRBV10-2 and J usage is TRBJ2-2; weak D call: TRBD2 (5 bases). Germline-derived CDR1 and CDR2 are WSHSY and SAAADI. There are 14 residues in the CDR3. V lost 3 bases, J lost 6 bases, and 11 bases lay in between. The CDR3 is CASSENSEPGELFF. CDR3 coding DNA: TGCGCCAGCAGTGAAAATAGCGAACCCGGGGAGCTGTTTTTT.

V gene TRBV6-8 combines with J gene TRBJ1-2; no reliable D call. V was pared by 6 bases and J by 5 bases, with 13 bases between. The germline CDR1 and CDR2 sequences are MNHGY and SAAAGT. This CDR3 contains 13 residues. The chain's CDR3 is CASSPSPGYGYTF. The CDR3 DNA is TGTGCCAGCAGCCCCTCGCCGGGGTATGGCTACACCTTC.

The rearrangement uses TRBV7-6 and TRBJ2-1; 8 bases match TRBD2. The germline gives CDR1 SGHVS, CDR2 FNYEAQ. V trimming: 6 bases; J trimming: 4 bases; junction bases outside the gene matches: 8. The CDR3 consists of 15 residues. CDR3 sequence (DNA): TGTGCCAGCAGTCAACTAGCGGAGCCATACAATGAGCAGTTCTTC. It translates to CASSQLAEPYNEQFF. The full variable domain, in which reference TRBV7-6 and TRBJ2-1 provide the parts outside the CDR3, is GAGVSQSPRYKVTKRGQDVALRCDPISGHVSLYWYRQALGQGPEFLTYFNYEAQQDKSGLPNDRFSAERPEGSISTLTIQRTEQRDSAMYRCASSQLAEPYNEQFFGPGTRLTVL.

This clone was seen once. This rearrangement joins TRBV6-8 to TRBJ1-2, with D uncertain. V was cut by 5 bases and J by 2 bases, with 12 bases left in between. The CDR3 totals 14 residues. Germline lookup yields CDR1 MNHGY and CDR2 SAAAGT. As DNA, the CDR3 is TGTGCCAGCAGTAAACGCCACCGAAACTATGGCTACACCTTC. Translating it yields CASSKRHRNYGYTF.

The chain recombines TRBV12-5 with TRBJ1-1, with TRBD1 matching over 7 bases. Germline lookup yields CDR1 LGHNT and CDR2 FRNRAP. J gave up 0 bases and V 8 bases, and 6 bases lay outside the gene matches. CDR3 length: 14 amino acids. The CDR3 DNA reads TGTGCTAGTACAAGGGACAGAATGAACACTGAAGCTTTCTTT. Its translation is CASTRDRMNTEAFF.

This chain uses TRBV14 with TRBJ1-1; unclear D gene. CDR1 is SGHDN and CDR2 is FVKESK in the germline V gene. The CDR3 has 14 residues. Between the trimmed V and J ends, which lost 2 bases and 6 bases, there was a span of 13 bases. The CDR3 loop is CASSQRGMVAEAFF. The CDR3 DNA is TGTGCCAGCAGCCAACGAGGGATGGTCGCTGAAGCTTTCTTT.

The chain combines TRBV6-8 with TRBJ2-1, with D perhaps matching TRBD1 (6 bases). Trimming pared 6 bases from V and 3 bases from J, leaving 21 bases between. Germline CDR1 MNHGY, CDR2 SAAAGT. The CDR3 has 17 amino acids. CDR3 protein: CASRPDDFGTHYNEQFF. The CDR3 region has the DNA TGTGCCAGCAGACCAGACGATTTCGGGACACACTACAATGAGCAGTTCTTC.

This clone was detected only once. V is TRBV7-6 and J is TRBJ1-2, with 7 bases identical to TRBD1. Trimming at V came to 4 bases and at J to 6 bases, leaving 8 bases not matched to a gene. Germline V gives CDR1 SGHVS, CDR2 FNYEAQ. The CDR3 has 14 residues. CDR3: CASSSRQGDDGYTF. The CDR3 DNA reads TGTGCCAGCAGCTCCCGCCAGGGGGACGATGGCTACACCTTC. Variable domain in full (rest from reference TRBV7-6 and TRBJ1-2): GAGVSQSPRYKVTKRGQDVALRCDPISGHVSLYWYRQALGQGPEFLTYFNYEAQQDKSGLPNDRFSAERPEGSISTLTIQRTEQRDSAMYRCASSSRQGDDGYTFGSGTRLTVV.

V is TRBV29-1 and J is TRBJ2-5; unclear D gene. The CDR3 extends over 14 amino acids. The germline CDR1 and CDR2 sequences are SQVTM and ANQGSEA. The V end was cut by 3 bases, the J end by 1 base, with 12 bases between. The CDR3: CSVDIGTTQETQYF. The CDR3 nucleotides are TGCAGCGTTGATATCGGCACAACCCAAGAGACCCAGTACTTC.

This clone was seen only once. This chain links TRBV6-8 with TRBJ1-6; a possible D gene is TRBD1 (6 bases). The germline V gene encodes CDR1 MNHGY and CDR2 SAAAGT. V lost 7 bases and J lost 7, with 26 bases in between. This CDR3 is 18 amino acids long. The CDR3 region has the DNA TGTGCCAGCACCGTTTCAGGGGTCTTGCGCACCCAGAATTCACCCCTCCACTTT. Its translation is CASTVSGVLRTQNSPLHF.

To note about this clone: Some base is ambiguous or went unread, and X replaces its residue. The chain uses TRBV5-1 and TRBJ1-1; 11 bases fit TRBD1. The CDR3 has 16 amino acids. Per germline, CDR1 SGHRS and CDR2 YFSETQ. The ends lost 2 bases at V and 6 bases at J; junction bases unmatched: 9. The CDR3 reads CASSLTGTGGGXEAFF. CDR3 DNA sequence: TGCGCCAGCAGCTTAACCGGGACAGGGGGTGGGRCTGAAGCTTTCTTT.

The chain recombines TRBV5-1 with TRBJ2-2, with 9 bases lining up with TRBD1. The trim removed 0 bases at V and 4 bases at J, leaving 1 base unmatched. CDR3 length: 15 residues. CDR1 SGHRS and CDR2 YFSETQ come from the germline V gene. DNA of the CDR3: TGCGCCAGCAGCTTGGTGGGACAGGGCACCGGGGAGCTGTTTTTT. Amino acids: CASSLVGQGTGELFF.

This sequence joins TRBV1 and TRBJ2-3; TRBD2 was called by the table and not checked on the DNA. TRBV1 is given as a pseudogene. The CDR3 spans 17 residues. This chain's CDR3 is CASSQGLRGALTDTQYF. The DNA of the CDR3 is TGCGCCAGCAGCCAAGGACTACGGGGAGCCCTCACAGATACGCAGTATTTT.

The gene calls are TRBV15 and TRBJ1-5, with TRBD1 matching over 7 bases. The V and J ends lost 5 bases and 3 bases, in that order; junction bases with no gene match: 10. Germline CDR1 reads LNHNV; CDR2 reads YYDKDF (reference sequence). The CDR3 runs 16 residues. CDR3 loop: CATSAWDTGANQPQHF. The CDR3 DNA follows: TGTGCCACCAGCGCCTGGGATACAGGGGCCAATCAGCCCCAGCATTTT. Combining the CDR3 with reference TRBV15 and TRBJ1-5 gives the whole variable domain DAMVIQNPRYQVTQFGKPVTLSCSQTLNHNVMYWYQQKSSQAPKLLFHYYDKDFNNEADTPDNFQSRRPNTSFCFLDIRSPGLGDTAMYLCATSAWDTGANQPQHFGDGTRLSIL.

The CDR3 bases are TGTGCCAGCAGCTTAGGTGACAGATACCTGATAGGCACTGAAGCTTTCTTT. It translates to CASSLGDRYLIGTEAFF. The V call is TRBV7-8, the J call TRBJ1-1; tentative D call: TRBD1 (5 bases). Germline CDR1 is SGHVS and CDR2 is FQNEAQ. V was shortened by 1 base and J by 4 bases, with 19 bases between the two germline ends. The CDR3 runs 17 residues.

The chain recombines TRBV28 with TRBJ2-7, with D perhaps assigned TRBD1 or TRBD2 (5 bases each). The germline gives CDR1 MDHEN, CDR2 SYDVKM. The CDR3 sequence is 14 residues long. V lost 8 bases and J lost 0, with 14 bases in between. Here the CDR3 DNA reads TGTGCCAGCTCTAGGGGTGGGAGCTCCTACGAGCAGTACTTC. Translated, it gives CASSRGGSSYEQYF.

The chain recombines TRBV7-1 with TRBJ2-3, with 8 positions matching TRBD2. Being an ORF, TRBV7-1 has a function that is uncertain. The CDR3 consists of 15 residues. Unmatched junction bases numbered 11, after V lost 5 bases and J lost 7 bases. The CDR3, as DNA: TGTGCCAGCAGCCCCAGCGGGGGAGCTTACAATACGCAGTATTTT. Translating gives CASSPSGGAYNTQYF.